This TCR beta chain was recovered during a study of identical twins. General study findings and limits: Clonotypes of the beta chain that were abundant in cord blood carried fewer insertions (memory repertoires showed none).

The sample holds a few counts of this clonotype. No antigen is known for it. Deletions cut 2 bases from V and 2 bases from J, with 18 bases between. Germline CDR1 is SGHAT and CDR2 is FQNNGV. The CDR3 totals 17 residues. TCRdb reprocessed the 5' RACE reads via MiXCR and lists one record per CDR3 protein. The sample has a few hundred thousand distinct CDR3 sequences, more than 9% seen once. The same data also contributed to another study, on yellow fever vaccine responses in identical twins.

This receptor was taken from a woman aged 18-29 years in good health. The genes are TRBV11-2 and TRBJ2-5; no firm D call. Material: CD8+ T cells sorted from blood. The DNA of the CDR3 is TGTGCCAGCAGCTTAAACCCCTTTGTTATCGGGCAAGAGACCCAGTACTTC. Translation: CASSLNPFVIGQETQYF.